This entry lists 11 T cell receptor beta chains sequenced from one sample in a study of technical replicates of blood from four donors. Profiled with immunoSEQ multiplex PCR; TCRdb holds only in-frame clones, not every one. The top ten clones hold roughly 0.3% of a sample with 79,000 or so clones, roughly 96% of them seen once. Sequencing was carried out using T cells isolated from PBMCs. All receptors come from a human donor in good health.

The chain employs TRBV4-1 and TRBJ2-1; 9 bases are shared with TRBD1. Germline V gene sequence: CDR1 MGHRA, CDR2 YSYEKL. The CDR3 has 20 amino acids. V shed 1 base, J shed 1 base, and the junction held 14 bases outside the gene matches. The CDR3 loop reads CASSQAAGTGRGVSYNEQFF. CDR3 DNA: TGCGCCAGCAGCCAAGCAGCCGGGACAGGGAGGGGAGTTTCCTACAATGAGCAGTTCTTC.

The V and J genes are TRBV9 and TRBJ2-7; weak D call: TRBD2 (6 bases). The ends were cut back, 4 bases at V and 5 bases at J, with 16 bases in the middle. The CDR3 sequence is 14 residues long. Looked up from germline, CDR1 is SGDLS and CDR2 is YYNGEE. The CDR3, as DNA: TGTGCCAGCAGCCCATTTTTGTCGGGGGACGAGCAGTACTTC. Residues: CASSPFLSGDEQYF.

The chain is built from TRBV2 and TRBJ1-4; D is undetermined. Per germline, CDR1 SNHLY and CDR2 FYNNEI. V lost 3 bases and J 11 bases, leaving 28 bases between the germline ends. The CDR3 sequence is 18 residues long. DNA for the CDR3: TGTGCCAGCAGTGATTCGAGGTCCCTCGGGTTACCCTCTGGGAAACTGTTTTTT. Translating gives CASSDSRSLGLPSGKLFF.

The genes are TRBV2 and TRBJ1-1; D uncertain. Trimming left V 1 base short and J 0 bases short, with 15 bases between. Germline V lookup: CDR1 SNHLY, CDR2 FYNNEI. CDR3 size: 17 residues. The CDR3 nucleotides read TGTGCCAGCAGTGAAGGGGAGGCCCTACTCTTGAACACTGAAGCTTTCTTT. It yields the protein CASSEGEALLLNTEAFF.

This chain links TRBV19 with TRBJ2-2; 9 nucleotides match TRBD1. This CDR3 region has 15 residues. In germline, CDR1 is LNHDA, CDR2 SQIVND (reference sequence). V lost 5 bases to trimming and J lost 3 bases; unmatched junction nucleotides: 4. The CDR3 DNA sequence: TGTGCCAGTAGTGTTGACAGGGGGGACACCGGGGAGCTGTTTTTT. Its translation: CASSVDRGDTGELFF. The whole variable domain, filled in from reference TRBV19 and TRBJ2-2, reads DGGITQSPKYLFRKEGQNVTLSCEQNLNHDAMYWYRQDPGQGLRLIYYSQIVNDFQKGDIAEGYSVSREKKESFPLTVTSAQKNPTAFYLCASSVDRGDTGELFFGEGSRLTVL.

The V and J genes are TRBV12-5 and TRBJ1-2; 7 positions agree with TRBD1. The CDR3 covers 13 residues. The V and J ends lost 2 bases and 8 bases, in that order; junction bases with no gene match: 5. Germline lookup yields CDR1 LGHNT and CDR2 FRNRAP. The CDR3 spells CASGLRQGRGYTF. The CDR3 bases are TGTGCTAGTGGTTTGAGACAGGGAAGGGGCTACACCTTC. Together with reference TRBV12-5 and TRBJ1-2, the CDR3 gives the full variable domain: DARVTQTPRHKVTEMGQEVTMRCQPILGHNTVFWYRQTMMQGLELLAYFRNRAPLDDSGMPKDRFSAEMPDATLATLKIQPSEPRDSAVYFCASGLRQGRGYTFGSGTRLTVV.

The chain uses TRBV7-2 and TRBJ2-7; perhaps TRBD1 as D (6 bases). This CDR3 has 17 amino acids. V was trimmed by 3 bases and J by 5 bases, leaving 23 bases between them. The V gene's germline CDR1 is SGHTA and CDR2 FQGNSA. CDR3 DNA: TGTGCCAGCAGCTTTCGGGCCGCAGGGGTAGTTAGTGACGAGCAGTACTTC. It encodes CASSFRAAGVVSDEQYF.

The CDR3 region is CASSFSTAGELFF. DNA for the CDR3: TGCGCCAGCAGCTTTTCTACCGCCGGGGAGCTGTTTTTT. The chain carries TRBV5-1 and TRBJ2-2; D gene ambiguous. The CDR3 has 13 amino acids. Germline V gives CDR1 SGHRS, CDR2 YFSETQ. V lost 2 bases and J 6 bases, leaving 8 bases between the germline ends.

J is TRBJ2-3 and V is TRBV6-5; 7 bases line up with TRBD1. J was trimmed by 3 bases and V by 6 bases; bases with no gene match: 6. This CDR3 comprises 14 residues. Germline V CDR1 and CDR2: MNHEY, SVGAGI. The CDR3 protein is CASSRQGLTDTQYF. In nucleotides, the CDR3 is TGTGCCAGCAGCCGACAGGGTTTAACAGATACGCAGTATTTT.

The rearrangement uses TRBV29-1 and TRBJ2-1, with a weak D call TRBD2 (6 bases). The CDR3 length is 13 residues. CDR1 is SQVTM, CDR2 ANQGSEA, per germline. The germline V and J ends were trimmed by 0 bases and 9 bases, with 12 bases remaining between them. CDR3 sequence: CSVEEWRGREQFF. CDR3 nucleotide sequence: TGCAGCGTTGAAGAATGGAGGGGCCGTGAGCAGTTCTTC.

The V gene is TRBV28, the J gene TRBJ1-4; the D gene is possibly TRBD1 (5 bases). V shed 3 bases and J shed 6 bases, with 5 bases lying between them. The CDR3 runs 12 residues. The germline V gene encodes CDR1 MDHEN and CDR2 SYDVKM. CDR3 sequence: CASSFRDEKLFF. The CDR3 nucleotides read TGTGCCAGCAGTTTCAGGGATGAAAAACTGTTTTTT.